This TCR beta chain is from a study of blood T cell repertoires in COVID-19. Study in general: PBMCs, B-cell-depleted T cells, or T cells provided the cDNA or gDNA that made up the material.

The repertoire was sequenced with immunoSEQ multiplex PCR; TCRdb's copy has only in-frame clones and lacks some. Of roughly 100,000 clones listed, approximately 91% are singletons. The germline V and J ends were trimmed by 0 bases and 0 bases, with 9 bases remaining between them. The CDR3 totals 14 residues. Germline CDR1 and CDR2: GTSNPN and SVGIG (reference sequence). This receptor was taken from a woman aged 70-85 years with acute or convalescent COVID-19. V usage is TRBV30 and J usage is TRBJ2-7, with unresolved D. The specimen sequenced was peripheral blood. This CDR3 is CAWSVQWSSYEQYF. The CDR3, as DNA: TGTGCCTGGAGTGTTCAATGGAGCTCCTACGAGCAGTACTTC.